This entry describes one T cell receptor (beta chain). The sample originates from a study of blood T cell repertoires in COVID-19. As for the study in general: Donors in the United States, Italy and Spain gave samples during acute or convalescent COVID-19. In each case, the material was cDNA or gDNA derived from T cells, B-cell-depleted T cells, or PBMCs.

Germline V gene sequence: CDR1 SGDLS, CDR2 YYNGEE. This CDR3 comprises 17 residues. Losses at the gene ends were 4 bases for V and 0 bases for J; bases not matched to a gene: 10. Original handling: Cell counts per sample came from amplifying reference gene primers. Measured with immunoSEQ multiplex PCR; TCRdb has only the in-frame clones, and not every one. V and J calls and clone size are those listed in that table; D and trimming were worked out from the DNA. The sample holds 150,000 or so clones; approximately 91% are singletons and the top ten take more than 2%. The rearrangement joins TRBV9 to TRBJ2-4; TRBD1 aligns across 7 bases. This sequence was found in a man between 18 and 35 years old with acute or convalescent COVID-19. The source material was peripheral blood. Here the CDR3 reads CASSPRRQGEAKNIQYF. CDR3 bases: TGTGCCAGCAGCCCCCGCCGACAGGGAGAAGCCAAAAACATTCAGTACTTC. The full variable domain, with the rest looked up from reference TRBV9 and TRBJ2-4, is DSGVTQTPKHLITATGQRVTLRCSPRSGDLSVYWYQQSLDQGLQFLIQYYNGEERAKGNILERFSAQQFPDLHSELNLSSLELGDSALYFCASSPRRQGEAKNIQYFGAGTRLSVL.